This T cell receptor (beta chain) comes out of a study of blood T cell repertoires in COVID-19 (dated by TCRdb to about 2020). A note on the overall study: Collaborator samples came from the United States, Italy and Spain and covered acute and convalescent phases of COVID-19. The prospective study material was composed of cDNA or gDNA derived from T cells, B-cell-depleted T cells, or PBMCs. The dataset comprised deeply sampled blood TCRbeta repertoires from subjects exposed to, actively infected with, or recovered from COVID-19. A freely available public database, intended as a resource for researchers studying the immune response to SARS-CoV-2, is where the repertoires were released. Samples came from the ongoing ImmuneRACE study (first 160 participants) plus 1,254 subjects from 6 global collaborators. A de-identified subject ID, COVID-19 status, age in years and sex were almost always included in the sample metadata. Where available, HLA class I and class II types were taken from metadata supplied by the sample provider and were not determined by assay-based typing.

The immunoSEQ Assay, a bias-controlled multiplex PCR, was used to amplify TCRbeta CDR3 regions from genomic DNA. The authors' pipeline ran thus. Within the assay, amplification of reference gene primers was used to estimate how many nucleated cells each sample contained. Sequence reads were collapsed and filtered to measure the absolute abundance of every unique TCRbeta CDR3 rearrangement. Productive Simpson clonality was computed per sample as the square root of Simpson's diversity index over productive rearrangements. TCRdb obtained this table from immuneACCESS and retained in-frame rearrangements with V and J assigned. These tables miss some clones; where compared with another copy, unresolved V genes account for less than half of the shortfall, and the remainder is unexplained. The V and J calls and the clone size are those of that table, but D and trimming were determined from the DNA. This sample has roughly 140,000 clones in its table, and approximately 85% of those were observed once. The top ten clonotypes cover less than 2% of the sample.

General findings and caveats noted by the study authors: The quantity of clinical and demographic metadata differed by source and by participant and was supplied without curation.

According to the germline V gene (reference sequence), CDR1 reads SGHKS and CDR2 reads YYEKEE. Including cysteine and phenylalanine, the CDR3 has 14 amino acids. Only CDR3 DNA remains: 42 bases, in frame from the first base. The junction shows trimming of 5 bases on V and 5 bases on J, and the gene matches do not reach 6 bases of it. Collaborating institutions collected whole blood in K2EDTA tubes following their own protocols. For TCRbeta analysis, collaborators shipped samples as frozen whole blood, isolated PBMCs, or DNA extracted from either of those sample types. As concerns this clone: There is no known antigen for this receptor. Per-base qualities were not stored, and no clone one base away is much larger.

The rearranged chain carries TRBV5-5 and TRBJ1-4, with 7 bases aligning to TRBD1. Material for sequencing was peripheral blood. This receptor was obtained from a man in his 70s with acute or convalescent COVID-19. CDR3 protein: CASRLGTVNEKLFF. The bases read TGTGCCAGCAGACTCGGGACAGTGAATGAAAAACTGTTTTTT. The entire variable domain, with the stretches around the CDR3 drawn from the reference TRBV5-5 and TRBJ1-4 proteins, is DAGVTQSPTHLIKTRGQQVTLRCSPISGHKSVSWYQQVLGQGPQFIFQYYEKEERGRGNFPDRFSARQFPNYSSELNVNALLLGDSALYLCASRLGTVNEKLFFGSGTQLSVL.